The 26 T cell receptor beta chains presented below share a single source sample, sequenced in a study of T cell repertoires in cytomegalovirus infection. TCRdb reprocessed the reads via MiXCR and lists one record per CDR3 protein. The top ten hold around 2.5% of the sample, which has about 300,000 distinct CDR3 sequences, roughly a tenth seen once. Sequencing used PBMCs. Receptors originate from a human donor in good health (CMV status not recorded). Some clones in this sample may be carry-over from other donors' samples.

This clonotype has at least ten counts. The gene calls are TRBV6-2 or TRBV6-3 and TRBJ2-7; D remains ambiguous. Between the trimmed V and J ends, which lost 5 bases and 3 bases, there was a span of 5 bases. This CDR3 is built from 11 residues. The germline gives CDR1 MNHEY, CDR2 SVGEGT. CDR3 in DNA: TGTGCCAGCAGTACGGACTACGAGCAGTACGTC. Protein: CASSTDYEQYV.

This clonotype was recorded a few times. CDR3 in amino acids: CAITEGGTGGADTQYF. The CDR3 DNA reads as TGTGCCATCACCGAGGGAGGGACAGGGGGCGCAGATACGCAGTATTTT. The chain carries TRBV10-3 and TRBJ2-3; TRBD1 agrees at 12 bases. The CDR3 loop spans 16 amino acids. CDR1 is ENHRY and CDR2 is SYGVKD in the germline V gene. J lost 4 bases, V lost 7 bases, and 9 bases had no gene match.

As for this clonotype: With a much larger clone just one base away, this may be a read error. V is TRBV7-9 and J is TRBJ1-1; TRBD1 might be the D (5 bases). The CDR3 spans 15 residues. The V end lost 7 bases, the J end lost 3 bases, and 18 bases lay between the germline ends. CDR1 is SEHNR, CDR2 FQNEAQ, per germline (reference sequence). The CDR3 sequence: CASTPRGRMYTEAFF. CDR3 bases: TGTGCCAGCACCCCTCGGGGGAGGATGTACACTGAAGCTTTCTTT. The full variable domain, its missing parts supplied by reference TRBV7-9 and TRBJ1-1, is DTGVSQNPRHKITKRGQNVTFRCDPISEHNRLYWYRQTLGQGPEFLTYFQNEAQLEKSRLLSDRFSAERPKGSFSTLEIQRTEQGDSAMYLCASTPRGRMYTEAFFGQGTRLTVV.

This clonotype was observed at least ten times. The gene calls are TRBV6-2 or TRBV6-3 and TRBJ2-1, with TRBD1 identical over 12 bases. V lost 3 bases to trimming and J lost 2 bases; unmatched junction nucleotides: 5. The germline CDR1 and CDR2 sequences are MNHEY and SVGEGT. This CDR3 has 17 amino acids. The CDR3 sequence: CASSYSGTGGAYNEQFF. The CDR3 nucleotides are TGTGCCAGCAGTTATTCCGGGACAGGGGGCGCCTACAATGAGCAGTTCTTC.

The V gene is TRBV10-3, the J gene TRBJ2-1; the match to TRBD2 covers 10 bases. With 2 bases clipped from V and 3 bases from J, the junction kept 4 bases outside the gene matches. This CDR3 is 16 amino acids long. The V gene's germline CDR1 is ENHRY and CDR2 SYGVKD. The CDR3 is CAISEGAGGGYNEQFF. The CDR3, as DNA: TGTGCCATCAGTGAGGGAGCGGGGGGGGGCTACAATGAGCAGTTCTTC.

This clonotype was observed at least ten times. The chain employs TRBV7-6 and TRBJ1-1; perhaps TRBD1 as D (5 bases). V lost 1 base and J lost 3, with 6 bases in between. The CDR3 is 13 amino acids. The germline CDR1 and CDR2 sequences are SGHVS and FNYEAQ. The CDR3 nucleotides read TGTGCCAGCAGCTTAGGGGGCCACACTGAAGCTTTCTTT. This sequence encodes CASSLGGHTEAFF. Based on the CDR3 plus reference TRBV7-6 and TRBJ1-1, the full variable domain is GAGVSQSPRYKVTKRGQDVALRCDPISGHVSLYWYRQALGQGPEFLTYFNYEAQQDKSGLPNDRFSAERPEGSISTLTIQRTEQRDSAMYRCASSLGGHTEAFFGQGTRLTVV.

Points on this clonotype: A much larger clone lies a single base off, so this may be a read error. The CDR3, as DNA: TGTGCCGGCAGCTTAGGAAAGGGGGAGACCCAGTACTTC. It is translated as CAGSLGKGETQYF. The chain joins TRBV7-3 to TRBJ2-5; D is perhaps TRBD1 (5 bases). The CDR3 spans 13 residues. Germline V gene lookup returns CDR1 SGHTA and CDR2 FQGTGA. The whole variable domain, filled in from reference TRBV7-3 and TRBJ2-5, reads GAGVSQTPSNKVTEKGKYVELRCDPISGHTALYWYRQSLGQGPEFLIYFQGTGAADDSGLPNDRFFAVRPEGSVSTLKIQRTERGDSAVYLCAGSLGKGETQYFGPGTRLLVL.

This clonotype was seen a few times. The chain is built from TRBV2 and TRBJ1-6; D not resolved. This CDR3 contains 14 residues. Trimming left V 6 bases short and J 9 bases short, with 15 bases between. Germline CDR1 reads SNHLY; CDR2 reads FYNNEI. The CDR3 protein is CASRFGPARSPLHF. In DNA, the CDR3 is TGTGCCAGCAGGTTTGGGCCCGCCCGTTCACCCCTCCACTTT.

This clonotype was picked up many times. The chain couples TRBV6-2 or TRBV6-3 to TRBJ2-2; 15 positions match TRBD2. This CDR3 contains 16 residues. The J segment lost 4 bases and the V segment lost 6 bases, leaving 3 bases of the junction unmatched. Germline values: CDR1 MNHEY, CDR2 SVGEGT. As DNA, the CDR3 is TGTGCCAGCAGCTCGGGACTAGCGGGGGGCACCGGGGAGCTGTTTTTT. Translation: CASSSGLAGGTGELFF.

This clonotype was picked up a small number of times. The chain carries TRBV29-1 and TRBJ1-2; D not certain. Germline V gives CDR1 SQVTM, CDR2 ANQGSEA. The ends were cut back, 5 bases at V and 8 bases at J, with 18 bases in the middle. The CDR3 is 13 residues long. The CDR3 sequence is CSVNMIDTRGYTF. The DNA of the CDR3 is TGCAGCGTTAATATGATTGACACGAGAGGCTACACCTTC.

V usage is TRBV5-4 and J usage is TRBJ2-1; D remains unclear. The CDR3 runs to 14 residues. Germline V CDR1 and CDR2: SGHNT, YYREEE (reference sequence). V lost 4 bases, J lost 0 bases, and 8 bases lay in between. CDR3 loop: CASSGKDSYNEQFF. The CDR3 DNA follows: TGTGCCAGCAGCGGTAAAGACTCCTACAATGAGCAGTTCTTC.

The rearrangement uses TRBV4-1 and TRBJ2-5; D possibly corresponds to TRBD2 (7 bases). Trimming removed 0 bases from V and 4 bases from J, with 12 bases in between. There are 15 residues in the CDR3. CDR1 and CDR2 from the germline V gene are MGHRA and YSYEKL. This chain's CDR3 is CASSQEGGPGETQYF. The CDR3 DNA reads as TGCGCCAGCAGCCAAGAGGGGGGGCCAGGAGAGACCCAGTACTTC.

This clonotype was observed many times. This chain links TRBV7-9 with TRBJ2-2; 9 nucleotides match TRBD2. The CDR3 sequence is 16 residues long. Germline V gene lookup returns CDR1 SEHNR and CDR2 FQNEAQ (reference sequence). With V trimmed by 4 bases and J by 0 bases, 3 bases remained unmatched. CDR3 loop: CASSSLAGANTGELFF. Written as DNA, the CDR3 is TGTGCCAGCAGCTCTTTAGCGGGAGCGAACACCGGGGAGCTGTTTTTT.

The rearrangement uses TRBV7-9 and TRBJ1-2; 7 positions agree with TRBD1. Germline CDR1 reads SEHNR; CDR2 reads FQNEAQ (reference sequence). The CDR3 covers 14 residues. With 2 bases clipped from V and 2 bases from J, the junction kept 2 bases outside the gene matches. CDR3 in DNA: TGTGCCAGCAGCTTAATGGGACAGAACTATGGCTACACCTTC. This codes for CASSLMGQNYGYTF. The complete variable domain, with remaining parts taken from reference TRBV7-9 and TRBJ1-2, reads DTGVSQNPRHKITKRGQNVTFRCDPISEHNRLYWYRQTLGQGPEFLTYFQNEAQLEKSRLLSDRFSAERPKGSFSTLEIQRTEQGDSAMYLCASSLMGQNYGYTFGSGTRLTVV.

This clonotype was counted once. The chain combines TRBV20-1 with TRBJ2-7, with 8 bases aligning to TRBD1. This CDR3 contains 14 residues. Trimming removed 6 bases from V and 4 bases from J; junction bases left unmatched: 11. Germline V gene data show CDR1 as DFQATT and CDR2 as SNEGSKA (reference sequence). The CDR3 DNA reads TGCAGTGCCAACCCATTGGGGACAGGATACGAGCAGTACGTC. Translating it yields CSANPLGTGYEQYV.

This clonotype was detected only a few times. The chain recombines TRBV5-1 with TRBJ2-7; D is perhaps TRBD1 or TRBD2 (6 bases each). CDR3 length: 15 amino acids. V was trimmed by 0 bases and J by 5 bases, leaving 15 bases between them. Germline V gives CDR1 SGHRS, CDR2 YFSETQ. CDR3 region: CASSLGGGLFNEQYV. CDR3 DNA sequence: TGCGCCAGCAGCTTGGGAGGGGGACTCTTCAACGAGCAGTACGTC.

At least ten counts were recorded for this clonotype. The chain has TRBV29-1 and TRBJ1-1; TRBD1 matches at 7 bases. This CDR3 comprises 12 residues. V shed 6 bases, J shed 3 bases, and the junction held 4 bases outside the gene matches. Looked up from germline, CDR1 is SQVTM and CDR2 is ANQGSEA. The CDR3 region has the DNA TGCAGCGTGAGAGGGGGCCACACTGAAGCTTTCTTT. Residues: CSVRGGHTEAFF.

This clonotype was found many times. The rearrangement joins TRBV20-1 to TRBJ2-3; a possible D gene is TRBD2 (6 bases). Trimming left V 0 bases short and J 0 bases short, with 10 bases between. The germline V gene encodes CDR1 DFQATT and CDR2 SNEGSKA (reference sequence). The CDR3 spans 15 residues. CDR3 in amino acids: CSARDGRGSTDTQYF. The CDR3 nucleotides are TGCAGTGCTAGAGATGGACGGGGGAGCACAGATACGCAGTATTTT.

This clonotype has ten or more counts. V and J are TRBV6-1 and TRBJ2-7; 12 positions match TRBD1. The CDR3 sequence is 16 residues long. Germline V gene sequence: CDR1 MNHNS, CDR2 SASEGT. J was trimmed by 4 bases and V by 0 bases; bases with no gene match: 4. As DNA, the CDR3 is TGTGCCAGCAGTGAAGCCCCGGGACAGGGGGCGTACGAGCAGTACTTC. It encodes CASSEAPGQGAYEQYF.

In this sample, this clonotype turned up many times. The chain is built from TRBV7-9 and TRBJ2-2; D unclear. Deletions cut 4 bases from V and 4 bases from J, with 7 bases between. Germline-derived CDR1 and CDR2 are SEHNR and FQNEAQ (reference sequence). CDR3 length: 13 amino acids. The CDR3 DNA reads as TGTGCCAGCAGCTGGGCCCTCACCGGGGAGCTGTTTTTT. Translation: CASSWALTGELFF.

This clonotype was picked up a small number of times. The V and J genes are TRBV3-1 and TRBJ2-3; 13 nucleotides line up with TRBD2. The CDR3 length is 19 residues. V was pared by 6 bases and J by 0 bases, with 12 bases of the junction left unmatched. CDR1 is LGHDT, CDR2 YNNKEL, per germline (reference sequence). CDR3 residues: CASSHFPRTSGGSTDTQYF. The DNA for the CDR3 is TGTGCCAGCAGTCACTTTCCCCGGACTAGCGGGGGTAGCACAGATACGCAGTATTTT.

This clonotype was counted many times. The chain carries TRBV7-9 and TRBJ2-5; D remains unclear. Trimming pared 0 bases from V and 4 bases from J, leaving 9 bases between. Looked up from germline, CDR1 is SEHNR and CDR2 is FQNEAQ (reference sequence). The CDR3 length is 14 residues. CDR3 nucleotides: TGTGCCAGCAGCTTAGCTGAGAAAAGAGAGACCCAGTACTTC. Its translation: CASSLAEKRETQYF.

This clonotype was recorded many times. This chain uses TRBV20-1 with TRBJ1-1; D gene unclear. V gave up 3 bases and J gave up 4 bases, with 9 bases separating them. The CDR3 has 12 amino acids. Germline V CDR1 and CDR2: DFQATT, SNEGSKA (reference sequence). CDR3 nucleotide sequence: TGCAGTGCTAGCCGGTCGAGCACTGAAGCTTTCTTT. As protein: CSASRSSTEAFF.

This clonotype was counted many times. The chain has TRBV2 and TRBJ2-3; 8 bases map to TRBD1. Germline loops: CDR1 SNHLY, CDR2 FYNNEI. The CDR3 has 15 residues. Losses at the gene ends were 10 bases for V and 11 bases for J; bases not matched to a gene: 20. The CDR3 loop reads CATLWLDRAEQKQYF. In DNA form, the CDR3 reads TGTGCCACCCTCTGGTTGGACAGGGCCGAGCAAAAGCAGTATTTT.

This clonotype came up many times. The CDR3 sequence is CASSPSWGGLADTQYF. The CDR3 bases are TGTGCCAGCAGTCCCTCATGGGGGGGCCTAGCAGATACGCAGTATTTT. The chain recombines TRBV27 with TRBJ2-3; a weak D match, TRBD2 (7 bases). V was shortened by 5 bases and J by 4 bases, with 19 bases between the two germline ends. This CDR3 has 16 residues. Germline V gives CDR1 MNHEY, CDR2 SMNVEV (reference sequence).

There are many counts of this clonotype. The chain has TRBV28 and TRBJ2-1; D remains unclear. Trimming shortened V by 6 bases and J by 6 bases, and 6 bases separated the two germline ends. CDR3 length: 11 amino acids. Germline V gives CDR1 MDHEN, CDR2 SYDVKM. CDR3 nucleotides: TGTGCCAGCAGCCACAGCAATGAGCAGTTCTTC. This gives the protein CASSHSNEQFF.